This is a list of T cell receptor beta chains from one sample in a study of blood T cell repertoires in COVID-19. Here immunoSEQ multiplex PCR was the method, and the copy in TCRdb shows in-frame clones only, minus some. This table holds about 260,000 clones, about 88% found once. Sequencing was done on a sample of peripheral blood. All receptors derive from a man aged 25 to 40 with active or convalescent COVID-19. Both conserved end residues are part of each CDR3. A D gene is named only where the DNA matches it firmly. Where a row states a size, it is once, few, many or the class of an expanded clone; other rows omit it.

>TRBJ2-1|TRBV5-6|-|-
CASSHYYNEQFF
TGTGCCAGCAGCCACTACTACAATGAGCAGTTCTTC
>TRBJ2-7|TRBV6-1|-|-
CASSEAFVGARYEQYF
TGTGCCAGCAGTGAAGCGTTCGTGGGGGCCCGGTACGAGCAGTACTTC
>TRBJ1-2|TRBV5-5|-|TRBD1
CASSSTRTGQGYTF
TGTGCCAGCAGTTCAACCAGGACAGGTCAAGGCTACACCTTC
>TRBJ2-3|TRBV3-1/TRBV3-2|-|-
CASSWATSTDTQYF
TGTGCCAGCAGCTGGGCTACTAGCACAGATACGCAGTATTTT
>TRBJ1-5|TRBV2|few|-
CASSEIGQPQHF
TGTGCCAGCAGTGAAATCGGGCAGCCCCAGCATTTT
>TRBJ2-2|TRBV14|-|TRBD1
CASSQDDQDRVEPGELFF
TGTGCCAGCAGCCAAGATGACCAGGACAGGGTAGAACCCGGGGAGCTGTTTTTT
>TRBJ2-1|TRBV19|-|-
CASRTDDFNNEQFF
TGTGCCAGCCGGACTGATGATTTTAACAATGAGCAGTTCTTC
>TRBJ1-3|TRBV5-5|-|-
CASKAQLSGNTIYF
TGTGCCAGCAAGGCACAGCTCTCTGGAAACACCATATATTTT
>TRBJ2-5|TRBV11-2|-|-
CASHTWGSEETQYF
TGTGCCAGCCATACGTGGGGTAGCGAGGAGACCCAGTACTTC
>TRBJ2-7|TRBV7-3|-|TRBD1
CASSLEQGAWSEQYF
TGTGCCAGCAGCTTAGAGCAGGGGGCTTGGAGCGAGCAGTACTTC
>TRBJ2-1|TRBV27|few|TRBD1
CASGDRGINNEQFF
TGTGCCAGCGGGGACAGGGGGATTAACAATGAGCAGTTCTTC
>TRBJ2-3|TRBV6-5|-|-
CASKSPTSSTDTQYF
TGTGCCAGCAAATCTCCAACATCTAGCACAGATACGCAGTATTTT
>TRBJ1-4|TRBV2|-|-
CASSLEGSNEKLFF
TGTGCCTCCAGTCTCGAGGGTTCTAATGAAAAACTGTTTTTT
>TRBJ2-7|TRBV30|once|-
CAWRTGEFWQYF
TGTGCCTGGAGGACAGGAGAGTTTTGGCAGTACTTC
>TRBJ1-6|TRBV7-2|-|TRBD1
CASSTRQGFGNSPLHF
TGTGCCAGCAGCACCCGACAGGGGTTCGGTAATTCACCCCTCCACTTT
>TRBJ1-2|TRBV29-1|-|TRBD1
CSVAGGAWDGYTF
TGCAGCGTTGCAGGGGGCGCTTGGGATGGCTACACCTTC
>TRBJ2-7|TRBV18|-|TRBD1
CASSPPGTEFHEQYF
TGTGCCAGCTCACCACCCGGGACAGAGTTCCACGAGCAGTACTTC
>TRBJ2-7|TRBV5-8|-|-
CASIRAGFLLSYEQYF
TGTGCCAGCATAAGAGCCGGGTTCCTTCTCTCCTACGAGCAGTACTTC
>TRBJ2-7|TRBV13|-|-
CASSGEGVRYEQYF
TGTGCCAGCAGCGGGGAGGGGGTTAGATACGAGCAGTACTTC
>TRBJ1-2|TRBV19|-|-
CASSIHSTYGYTF
TGTGCCAGTAGTATCCACTCCACCTATGGCTACACCTTC
>TRBJ2-1|TRBV29-1|-|-
CSVVAGPEQFF
TGCAGCGTTGTTGCGGGTCCGGAGCAGTTCTTC
>TRBJ1-5|TRBV6-5|-|-
CASKYSPHSEQPQHF
TGTGCCAGCAAGTACAGCCCCCACAGTGAGCAGCCCCAGCATTTT
>TRBJ1-2|TRBV6-5|-|-
CASSIDRLGGYTF
TGTGCCAGCAGTATCGACAGGTTGGGTGGCTACACCTTC
>TRBJ2-5|TRBV30|few|TRBD1
CAWSLGTDDLGNF
TGTGCCTGGAGTTTGGGGACAGACGACCTCGGGAACTTC
>TRBJ1-6|TRBV27|-|-
CASSPQKSPLHF
TGTGCCAGCAGTCCGCAGAAATCACCCCTCCACTTT
>TRBJ2-1|TRBV11-2|-|TRBD2
CASSPSGGADYNEQFF
TGTGCCAGCAGTCCTAGCGGGGGGGCGGACTACAATGAGCAGTTCTTC
>TRBJ1-2|TRBV4-1|-|TRBD1
CASSQAGGRGYGYTF
TGCGCCAGCAGCCAAGCAGGGGGCCGGGGCTATGGCTACACCTTC
>TRBJ2-6|TRBV27|-|-
CASTPGSGANVLAF
TGTGCCAGCACCCCGGGCTCTGGGGCCAACGTCCTGGCTTTC
>TRBJ2-2|TRBV4-3|-|TRBD1
CASSLGTGNTGELFF
TGCGCCAGCAGCCTGGGGACAGGGAACACCGGGGAGCTGTTTTTT
>TRBJ2-5|TRBV5-1|-|TRBD2
CASSLDLAGVEETQYF
TGCGCCAGCAGCTTGGATCTAGCGGGGGTGGAAGAGACCCAGTACTTC
>TRBJ1-2|TRBV6-5|-|-
CASSPGIPRGGYTF
TGTGCCAGCAGTCCCGGGATCCCGAGGGGGGGCTACACCTTC
>TRBJ2-2|TRBV2|-|TRBD2
CASSPLAGPNTGELFF
TGTGCCAGCAGTCCACTAGCGGGGCCGAACACCGGGGAGCTGTTTTTT
>TRBJ2-7|TRBV4-2|-|TRBD2
CASSDTTSGGYEQYF
TGTGCCAGCAGCGACACCACTAGCGGGGGGTACGAGCAGTACTTC
>TRBJ2-7|TRBV11-2|-|-
CASSFNPAASSEQYF
TGTGCCAGCAGTTTCAATCCCGCGGCCAGTAGCGAGCAGTACTTC
>TRBJ2-3|TRBV24-1|-|TRBD1
CATSTFRGLADTQYF
TGTGCCACCAGCACGTTCAGGGGGCTGGCAGATACGCAGTATTTT
>TRBJ1-4|TRBV7-9|-|-
CASSLSAGRNEKLFF
TGTGCCAGCAGTCTCTCGGCAGGGAGGAATGAAAAACTGTTTTTT
>TRBJ1-2|TRBV5-1|-|TRBD1
CASSLTGGKNGYTF
TGCGCCAGCAGCTTGACAGGGGGCAAAAATGGCTACACCTTC
>TRBJ2-7|TRBV9|-|TRBD1
CASSGRDSLSYEQYF
TGTGCCAGCAGCGGCCGGGACAGTCTCTCCTACGAGCAGTACTTC
>TRBJ2-1|TRBV2|-|TRBD2
CASILRSSGGDEQFF
TGTGCCAGCATTCTGAGGTCTAGCGGGGGGGATGAGCAGTTCTTC
>TRBJ2-1|TRBV4-2|few|TRBD2
CASRLTSEGNEQFF
TGTGCCAGCAGATTGACTAGCGAGGGTAATGAGCAGTTCTTC
>TRBJ2-7|TRBV27|-|-
CASSLLGHTYEQYF
TGTGCCAGCAGTTTATTGGGACACACCTACGAGCAGTACTTC
>TRBJ1-2|TRBV9|-|-
CASSAPSSRYGYTF
TGTGCCAGCAGCGCCCCCTCGTCGAGGTATGGCTACACCTTC
>TRBJ2-7|TRBV27|-|-
CASGRQSYEQYF
TGTGCCAGCGGTCGACAGTCCTACGAGCAGTACTTC
>TRBJ2-7|TRBV6-6|-|-
CASSWTENSYEQYF
TGTGCCAGCAGCTGGACAGAAAATTCCTACGAGCAGTACTTC
>TRBJ1-3|TRBV21-1|once|-
CASSKIWGRHWKTGNTIYF
TGTGCCAGCAGCAAAATTTGGGGGCGACACTGGAAAACTGGAAACACCATATATTTT
>TRBJ1-3|TRBV10-1|-|-
CASSEGLSGNTIYF
TGCGCCAGCAGTGAGGGCCTCTCTGGAAACACCATATATTTT
>TRBJ2-7|TRBV7-2|-|-
CASSSDSTSSYEQYF
TGTGCCAGCAGCTCAGACAGTACCAGCTCCTACGAGCAGTACTTC
>TRBJ2-7|TRBV5-6|-|TRBD1
CASSLSPTGGAGYEQYF
TGTGCCAGCAGCCTAAGCCCTACAGGGGGCGCGGGCTACGAGCAGTACTTC
>TRBJ1-2|TRBV9|-|TRBD1
CASSARDRDNYGYTF
TGTGCCAGCAGCGCCCGGGACAGGGACAACTATGGCTACACCTTC
>TRBJ2-4|TRBV21-1|-|-
CASGGTGEPKVVKNIQYF
TGTGCCAGCGGGGGGACAGGGGAACCCAAGGTCGTCAAAAACATTCAGTACTTC
>TRBJ2-5|TRBV7-6|-|-
CASSLVQQETQYF
TGTGCCAGCAGCTTAGTCCAGCAAGAGACCCAGTACTTC